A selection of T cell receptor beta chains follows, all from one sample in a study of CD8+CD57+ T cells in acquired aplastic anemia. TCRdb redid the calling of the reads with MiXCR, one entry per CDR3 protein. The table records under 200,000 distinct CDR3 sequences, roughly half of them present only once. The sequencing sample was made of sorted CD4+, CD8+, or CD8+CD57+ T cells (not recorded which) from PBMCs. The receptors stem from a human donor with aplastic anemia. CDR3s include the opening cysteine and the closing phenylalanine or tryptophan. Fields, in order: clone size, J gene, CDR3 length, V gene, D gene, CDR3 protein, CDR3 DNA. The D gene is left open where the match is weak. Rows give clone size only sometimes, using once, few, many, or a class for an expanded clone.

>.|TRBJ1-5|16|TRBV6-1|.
CASSERARRGDQPQHF
TGTGCCAGCAGTGAAAGAGCGAGGCGCGGAGATCAGCCCCAGCATTTT
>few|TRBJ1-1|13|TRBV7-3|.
CASSSQPNTEAFF
TGTGCCAGCAGCTCCCAACCGAACACTGAAGCTTTCTTT
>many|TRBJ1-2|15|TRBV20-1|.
CSARDLRSSNYGYTF
TGCAGTGCTAGAGATCTGCGGTCCTCTAACTATGGCTACACCTTC
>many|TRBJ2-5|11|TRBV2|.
CASSPRETQYF
TGTGCCAGCAGCCCTCGGGAGACCCAGTACTTC
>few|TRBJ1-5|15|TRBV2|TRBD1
CASKSTGGGNQPQHF
TGTGCCAGCAAATCGACAGGGGGCGGCAATCAGCCCCAGCATTTT
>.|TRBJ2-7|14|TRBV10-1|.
CASSEGDNSYEQYF
TGCGCCAGCAGTGAGGGGGACAACTCCTACGAGCAGTACTTC
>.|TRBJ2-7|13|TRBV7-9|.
CASSFGGSREQYF
TGTGCCAGCAGCTTTGGTGGCAGTCGGGAGCAGTACTTC
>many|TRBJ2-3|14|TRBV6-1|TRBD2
CASSAAGVKDTQYF
TGTGCCAGCAGTGCCGCGGGAGTGAAAGATACGCAGTATTTT
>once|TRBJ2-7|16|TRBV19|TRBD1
CASSIGWRQGAYEQYF
TGTGCCAGTAGTATAGGATGGAGACAGGGGGCCTACGAGCAGTACTTC
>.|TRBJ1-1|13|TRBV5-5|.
CASKLTGNTEAFF
TGTGCCAGTAAATTGACAGGGAACACTGAAGCTTTCTTT
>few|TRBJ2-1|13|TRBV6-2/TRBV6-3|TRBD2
CASSYRGLAGKFF
TGTGCCAGCAGTTACCGGGGACTAGCGGGGAAGTTCTTC
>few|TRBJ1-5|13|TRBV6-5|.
CASSWTRGQPQHF
TGTGCCAGCAGTTGGACTCGGGGCCAGCCCCAGCATTTT
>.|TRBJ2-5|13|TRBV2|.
CASSKVLRETQYF
TGTGCCTCATCTAAGGTGCTGCGAGAGACCCAGTACTTC
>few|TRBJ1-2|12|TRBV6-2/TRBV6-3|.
CASSYGPSGYTF
TGTGCCAGCAGTTATGGTCCCTCAGGCTACACCTTC
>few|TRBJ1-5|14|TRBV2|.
CASSLRKSNQPQHF
TGTGCCAGCAGTTTAAGGAAATCCAATCAGCCCCAGCATTTT
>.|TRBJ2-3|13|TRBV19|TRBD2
CASSMLAGGTQYF
TGTGCCAGTAGTATGCTAGCGGGAGGGACGCAGTATTTT